This T cell receptor (beta chain) originates from a study of tumor and adjacent non-tumor tissue in lung cancer. Study overall: Patients were aged about 31 to 76, 9 to 10 men and about 5 women, stage I to III. Study-level points and caveats: Patients with more diverse tumor TCRs had worse survival.

A modified ARM-PCR protocol with three rounds of nested PCR amplified TCRbeta. TCRdb passed the multiplex PCR reads through MiXCR, listing each CDR3 protein once. The data contain about 76,000 distinct CDR3 sequences, approximately 81% of them singletons. To note about this clonotype: Its antigen is unknown. The germline gene is not matched at one end of the junction; a read error may be the cause.

The template was RNA from unsorted bulk tissue. More than 3 cm separated this lung sample from the edge of the tumor. Chemotherapy-naive patients with new lung cancer underwent thoracic surgery in China, August–late 2014. This sequence was found in a man aged 55 to 70 with non-small cell lung cancer. Sequenced input: distant non-tumor lung tissue.

CDR3 amino acids: CSAPRAGQGPNIETFF. CDR3 coding DNA: TGCAGTGCTCCAAGGGCTGGACAGGGACCAAACATTGAAACTTTCTTT. The V gene is TRBV20-1, the J gene TRBJ1-1; TRBD1 aligns across 8 bases. The length of the CDR3 is 16 residues. Germline V gene lookup returns CDR1 DFQATT and CDR2 SNEGSKA (reference sequence).